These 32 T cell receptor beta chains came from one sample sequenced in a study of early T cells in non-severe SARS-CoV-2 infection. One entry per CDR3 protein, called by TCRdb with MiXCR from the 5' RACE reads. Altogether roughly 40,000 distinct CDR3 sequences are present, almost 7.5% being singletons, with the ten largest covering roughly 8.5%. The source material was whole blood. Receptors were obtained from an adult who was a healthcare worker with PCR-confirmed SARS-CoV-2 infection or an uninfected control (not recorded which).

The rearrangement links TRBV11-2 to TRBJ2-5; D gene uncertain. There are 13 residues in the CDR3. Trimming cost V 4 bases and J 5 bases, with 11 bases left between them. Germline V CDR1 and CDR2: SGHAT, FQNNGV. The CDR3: CASSSPSRETQYF. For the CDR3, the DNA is TGTGCCAGCAGCTCCCCTAGTAGGGAGACCCAGTACTTC.

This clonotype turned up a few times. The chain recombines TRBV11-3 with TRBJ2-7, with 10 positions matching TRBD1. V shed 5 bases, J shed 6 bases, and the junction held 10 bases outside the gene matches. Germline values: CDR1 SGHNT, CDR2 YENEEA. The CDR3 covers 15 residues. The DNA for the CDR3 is TGTGCCAGCAGCCCCATGGGGACAGGGGAGTCCGAGCAGTACTTC. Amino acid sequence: CASSPMGTGESEQYF.

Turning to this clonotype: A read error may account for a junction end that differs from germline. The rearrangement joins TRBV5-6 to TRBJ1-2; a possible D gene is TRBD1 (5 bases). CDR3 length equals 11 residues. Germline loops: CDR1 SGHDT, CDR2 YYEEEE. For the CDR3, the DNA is TGTGCCAGCAGCTCAATCCTGGACACCCACTTC. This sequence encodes CASSSILDTHF.

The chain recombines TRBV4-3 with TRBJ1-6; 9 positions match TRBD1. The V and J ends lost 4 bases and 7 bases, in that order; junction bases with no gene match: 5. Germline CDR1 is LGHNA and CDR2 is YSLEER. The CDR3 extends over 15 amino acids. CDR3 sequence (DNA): TGCGCCAGCAGCCTGATTACAGGGGGCAATTCACCCCTCCACTTT. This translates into CASSLITGGNSPLHF.

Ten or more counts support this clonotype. As DNA, the CDR3 is TGTGCCAGCAGAAAGGTCCACAGCCCAAGTATCTATAATTCACCCCTCCACTTT. Encoded protein: CASRKVHSPSIYNSPLHF. The J gene is TRBJ1-6, the V gene TRBV6-6, with D unresolved. Germline assignment: CDR1 MNHNY and CDR2 SVGAGI (reference sequence). The CDR3 runs 18 residues. Between the trimmed V and J ends, which lost 6 bases and 3 bases, there was a span of 21 bases.

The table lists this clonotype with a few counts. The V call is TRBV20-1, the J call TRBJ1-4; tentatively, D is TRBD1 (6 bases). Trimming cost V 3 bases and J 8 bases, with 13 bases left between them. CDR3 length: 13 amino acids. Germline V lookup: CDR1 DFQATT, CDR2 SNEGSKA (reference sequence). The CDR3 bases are TGCAGTGCTAGCCAACAGGGACGGGAAAAACTGTTTTTT. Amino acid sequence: CSASQQGREKLFF.

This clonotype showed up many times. CDR3 bases: TGCAGTGCTGAGGACGCGGGGGGGCCTCGGCATGAGCAGTTCTTC. Translating it yields CSAEDAGGPRHEQFF. The chain couples TRBV20-1 to TRBJ2-1, with TRBD2 matching 9 bases. This CDR3 has 15 amino acids. CDR1 DFQATT and CDR2 SNEGSKA come from the germline V gene (reference sequence). The ends lost 5 bases at V and 8 bases at J; junction bases unmatched: 13.

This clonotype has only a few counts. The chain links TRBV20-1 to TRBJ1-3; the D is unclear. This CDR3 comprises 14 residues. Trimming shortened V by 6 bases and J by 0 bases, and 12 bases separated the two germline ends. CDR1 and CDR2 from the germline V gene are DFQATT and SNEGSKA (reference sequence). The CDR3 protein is CSAEAVNSGNTIYF. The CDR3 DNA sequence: TGCAGTGCCGAGGCGGTGAACTCTGGAAACACCATATATTTT.

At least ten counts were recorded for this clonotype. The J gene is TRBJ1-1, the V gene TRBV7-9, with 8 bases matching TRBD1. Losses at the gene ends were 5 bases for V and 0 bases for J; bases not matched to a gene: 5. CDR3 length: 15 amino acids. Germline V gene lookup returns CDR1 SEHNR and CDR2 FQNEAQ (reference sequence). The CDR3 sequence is CASSPHRGMNTEAFF. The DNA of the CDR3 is TGTGCCAGCAGCCCGCACAGGGGGATGAACACTGAAGCTTTCTTT.

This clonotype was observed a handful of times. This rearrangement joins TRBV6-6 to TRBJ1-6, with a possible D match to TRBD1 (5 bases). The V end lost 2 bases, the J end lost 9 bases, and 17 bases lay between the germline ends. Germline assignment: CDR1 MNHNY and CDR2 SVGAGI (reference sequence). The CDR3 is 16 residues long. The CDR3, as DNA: TGTGCCAGCAGTTACACAGCGGGACGTTCGGCTTCACCCCTCCACTTT. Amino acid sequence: CASSYTAGRSASPLHF.

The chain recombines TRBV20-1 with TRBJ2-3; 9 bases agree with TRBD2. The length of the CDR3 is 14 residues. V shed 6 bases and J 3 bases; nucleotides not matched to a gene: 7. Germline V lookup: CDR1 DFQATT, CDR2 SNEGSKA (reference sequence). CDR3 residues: CSAAGGRVTDTQYF. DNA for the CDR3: TGCAGTGCGGCGGGGGGGCGTGTGACAGATACGCAGTATTTT.

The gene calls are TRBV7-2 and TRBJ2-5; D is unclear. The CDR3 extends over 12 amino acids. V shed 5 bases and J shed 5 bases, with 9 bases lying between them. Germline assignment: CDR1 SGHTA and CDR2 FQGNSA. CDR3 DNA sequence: TGTGCCAGCAGCCTCCAGAGGGAGACCCAGTACTTC. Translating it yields CASSLQRETQYF.

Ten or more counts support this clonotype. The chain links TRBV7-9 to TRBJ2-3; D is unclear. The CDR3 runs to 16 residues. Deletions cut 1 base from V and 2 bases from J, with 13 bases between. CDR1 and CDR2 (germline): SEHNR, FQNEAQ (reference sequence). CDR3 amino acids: CASSLGGIVNTDTQYF. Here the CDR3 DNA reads TGTGCCAGCAGCTTAGGGGGAATCGTGAACACAGATACGCAGTATTTT.

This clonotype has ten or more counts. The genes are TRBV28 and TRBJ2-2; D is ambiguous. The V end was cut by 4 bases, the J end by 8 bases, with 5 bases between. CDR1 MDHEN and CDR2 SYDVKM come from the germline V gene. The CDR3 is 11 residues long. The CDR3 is CASSWKGELFF. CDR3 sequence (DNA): TGTGCCAGCAGTTGGAAAGGGGAGCTGTTTTTT.

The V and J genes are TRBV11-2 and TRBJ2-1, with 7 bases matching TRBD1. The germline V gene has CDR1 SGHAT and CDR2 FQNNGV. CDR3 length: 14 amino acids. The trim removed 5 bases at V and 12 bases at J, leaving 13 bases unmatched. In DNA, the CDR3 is TGTGCCAGCAGCCCGTCGACAGGGCATGACGGGCAGTTCTTC. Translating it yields CASSPSTGHDGQFF.

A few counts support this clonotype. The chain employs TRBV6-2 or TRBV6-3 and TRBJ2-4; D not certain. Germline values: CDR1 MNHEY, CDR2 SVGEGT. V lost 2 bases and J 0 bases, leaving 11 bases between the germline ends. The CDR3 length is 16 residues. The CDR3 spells CASSYVRDVAKNIQYF. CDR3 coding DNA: TGTGCCAGCAGTTACGTCAGAGACGTAGCCAAAAACATTCAGTACTTC.

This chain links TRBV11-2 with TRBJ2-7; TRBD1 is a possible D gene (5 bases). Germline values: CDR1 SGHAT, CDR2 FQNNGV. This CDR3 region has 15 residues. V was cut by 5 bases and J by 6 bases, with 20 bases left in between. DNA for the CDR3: TGTGCCAGCAGCCCGCTTAGGGGAATTGATAGCGAGCAGTACTTC. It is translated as CASSPLRGIDSEQYF. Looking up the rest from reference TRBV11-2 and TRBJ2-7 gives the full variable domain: EAGVAQSPRYKIIEKRQSVAFWCNPISGHATLYWYQQILGQGPKLLIQFQNNGVVDDSQLPKDRFSAERLKGVDSTLKIQPAKLEDSAVYLCASSPLRGIDSEQYFGPGTRLTVT.

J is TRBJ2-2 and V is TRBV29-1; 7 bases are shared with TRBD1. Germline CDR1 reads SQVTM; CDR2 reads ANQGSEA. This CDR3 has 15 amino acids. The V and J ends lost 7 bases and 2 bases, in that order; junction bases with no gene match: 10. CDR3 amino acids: CSGSGRDSNTGELFF. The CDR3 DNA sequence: TGCAGCGGGAGTGGACGGGACAGCAACACCGGGGAGCTGTTTTTT.

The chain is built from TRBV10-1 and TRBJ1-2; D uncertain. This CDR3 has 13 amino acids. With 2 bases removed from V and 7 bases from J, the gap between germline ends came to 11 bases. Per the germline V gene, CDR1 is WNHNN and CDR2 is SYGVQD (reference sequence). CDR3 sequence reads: CASSENVLGGYTF. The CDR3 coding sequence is TGCGCCAGCAGTGAGAACGTCCTGGGTGGCTACACCTTC.

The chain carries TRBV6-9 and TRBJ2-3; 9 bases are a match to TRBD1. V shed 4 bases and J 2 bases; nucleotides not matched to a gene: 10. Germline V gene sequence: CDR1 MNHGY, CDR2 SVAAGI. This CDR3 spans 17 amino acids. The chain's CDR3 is CASSSLPGQGYTDTQYF. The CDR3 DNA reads TGTGCCAGCAGTTCATTACCGGGACAGGGTTACACAGATACGCAGTATTTT.

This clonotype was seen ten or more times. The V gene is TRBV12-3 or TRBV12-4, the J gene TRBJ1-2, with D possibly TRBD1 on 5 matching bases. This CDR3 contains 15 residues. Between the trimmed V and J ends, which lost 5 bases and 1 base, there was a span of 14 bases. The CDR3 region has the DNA TGTGCCAGCAGTCCCGACAGTTTTAATAACTATGGCTACACCTTC. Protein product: CASSPDSFNNYGYTF.

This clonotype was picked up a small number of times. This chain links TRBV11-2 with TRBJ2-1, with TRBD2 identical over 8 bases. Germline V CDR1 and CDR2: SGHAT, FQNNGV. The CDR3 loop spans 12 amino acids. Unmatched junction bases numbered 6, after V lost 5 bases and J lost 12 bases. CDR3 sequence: CASSPTGGRQFF. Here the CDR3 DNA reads TGTGCCAGCAGCCCAACGGGGGGGAGGCAGTTCTTC.

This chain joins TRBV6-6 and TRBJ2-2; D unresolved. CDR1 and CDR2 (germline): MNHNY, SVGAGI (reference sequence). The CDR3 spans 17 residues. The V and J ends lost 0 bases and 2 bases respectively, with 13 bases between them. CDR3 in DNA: TGTGCCAGCAGTTACTCGAGTAATAGCCCTAACACCGGGGAGCTGTTTTTT. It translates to CASSYSSNSPNTGELFF.

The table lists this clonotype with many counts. CDR3 coding DNA: TGTGCCAGCAGTTTATCGGCTAGCGGACAAGAGACCCAGTACTTC. Its translation: CASSLSASGQETQYF. J is TRBJ2-5 and V is TRBV12-3 or TRBV12-4, with TRBD2 identical over 7 bases. CDR3 size: 15 residues. V lost 2 bases and J lost 2; bases outside the gene matches: 5.

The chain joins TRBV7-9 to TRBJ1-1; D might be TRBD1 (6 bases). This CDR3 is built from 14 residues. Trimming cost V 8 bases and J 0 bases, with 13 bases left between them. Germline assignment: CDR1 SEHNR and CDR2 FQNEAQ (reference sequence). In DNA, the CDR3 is TGTGCCAGCCATAGGGGGGGAATGAACACTGAAGCTTTCTTT. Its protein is CASHRGGMNTEAFF.

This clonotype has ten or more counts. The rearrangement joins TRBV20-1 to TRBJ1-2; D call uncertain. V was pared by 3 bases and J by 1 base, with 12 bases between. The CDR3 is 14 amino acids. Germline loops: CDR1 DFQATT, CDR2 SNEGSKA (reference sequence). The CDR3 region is CSASGSDYNYGYTF. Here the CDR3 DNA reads TGCAGTGCTAGTGGTAGCGACTATAACTATGGCTACACCTTC.

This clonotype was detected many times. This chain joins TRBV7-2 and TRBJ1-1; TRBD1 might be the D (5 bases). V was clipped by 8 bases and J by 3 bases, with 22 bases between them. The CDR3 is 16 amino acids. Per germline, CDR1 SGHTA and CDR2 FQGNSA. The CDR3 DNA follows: TGTGCCAGCGTTTCCCTTCCCGGGGGGAAGTACACTGAAGCTTTCTTT. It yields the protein CASVSLPGGKYTEAFF.

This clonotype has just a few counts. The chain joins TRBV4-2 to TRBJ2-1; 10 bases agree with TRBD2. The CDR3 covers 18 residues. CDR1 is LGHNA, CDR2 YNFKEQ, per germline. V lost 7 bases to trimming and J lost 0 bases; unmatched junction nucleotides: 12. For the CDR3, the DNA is TGTGCCAGCACCGCCCTAGCGGGGGCCCAGAGCTCCTACAATGAGCAGTTCTTC. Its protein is CASTALAGAQSSYNEQFF.

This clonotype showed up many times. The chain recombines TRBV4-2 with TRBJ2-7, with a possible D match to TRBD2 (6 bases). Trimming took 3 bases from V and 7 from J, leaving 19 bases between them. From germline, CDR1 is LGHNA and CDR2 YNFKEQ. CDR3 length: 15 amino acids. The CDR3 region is CASSHESGREGEQYF. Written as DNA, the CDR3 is TGTGCCAGCAGCCATGAGTCTGGGCGGGAAGGGGAGCAGTACTTC.

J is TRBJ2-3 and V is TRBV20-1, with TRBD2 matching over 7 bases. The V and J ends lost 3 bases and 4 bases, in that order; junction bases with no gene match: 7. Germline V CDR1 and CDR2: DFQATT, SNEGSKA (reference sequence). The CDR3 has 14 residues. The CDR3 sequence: CSASRSGASDTQYF. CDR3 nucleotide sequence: TGCAGTGCTAGTAGAAGCGGGGCCTCAGATACGCAGTATTTT.

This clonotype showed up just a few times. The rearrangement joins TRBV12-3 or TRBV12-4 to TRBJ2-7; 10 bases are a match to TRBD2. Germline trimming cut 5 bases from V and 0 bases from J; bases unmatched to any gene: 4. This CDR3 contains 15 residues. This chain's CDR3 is CASSGTSGDSYEQYF. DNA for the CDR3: TGTGCCAGCAGTGGCACTAGCGGGGACTCCTACGAGCAGTACTTC.

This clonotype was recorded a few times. The CDR3 DNA is TGTGCCAGCAGTTTTGTTTCGGGGAGCGGCACAGATACGCAGTATTTT. The encoded protein is CASSFVSGSGTDTQYF. This chain joins TRBV28 and TRBJ2-3, with D perhaps TRBD2 (5 bases). This CDR3 is built from 16 residues. Germline CDR1 is MDHEN and CDR2 is SYDVKM. V lost 3 bases and J lost 1, with 14 bases in between.